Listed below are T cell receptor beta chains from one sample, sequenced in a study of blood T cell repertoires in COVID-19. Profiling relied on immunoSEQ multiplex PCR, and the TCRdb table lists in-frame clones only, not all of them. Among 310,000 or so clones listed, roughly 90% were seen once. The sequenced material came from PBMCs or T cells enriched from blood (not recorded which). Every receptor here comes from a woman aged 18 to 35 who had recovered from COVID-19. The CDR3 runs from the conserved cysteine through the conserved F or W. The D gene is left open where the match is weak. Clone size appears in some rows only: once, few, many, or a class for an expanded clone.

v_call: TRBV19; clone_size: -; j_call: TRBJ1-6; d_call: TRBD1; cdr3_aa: CASSLNRGYSPLHF; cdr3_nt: TGTGCCAGTAGTTTGAACAGGGGTTATTCACCCCTCCACTTT
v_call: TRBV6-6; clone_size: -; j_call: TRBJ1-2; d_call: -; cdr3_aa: CASSYSKDHSYGYTF; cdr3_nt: TGTGCCAGCAGTTACTCGAAGGATCACAGCTATGGCTACACCTTC
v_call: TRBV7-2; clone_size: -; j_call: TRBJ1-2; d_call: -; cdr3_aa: CASSLVPQIYGYTF; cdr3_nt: TGTGCCAGCAGCTTAGTTCCACAGATATATGGCTACACCTTC
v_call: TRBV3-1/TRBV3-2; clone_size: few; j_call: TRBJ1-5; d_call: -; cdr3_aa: CASSQSGQPQHF; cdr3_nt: TGTGCCAGCAGCCAATCGGGTCAGCCCCAGCATTTT
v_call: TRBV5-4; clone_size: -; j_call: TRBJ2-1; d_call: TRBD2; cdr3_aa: CASSLERGGDNEQFF; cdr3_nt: TGTGCCAGCAGCTTAGAACGGGGGGGGGACAATGAGCAGTTCTTC
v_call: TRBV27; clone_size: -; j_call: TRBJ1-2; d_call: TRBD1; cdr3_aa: CASSFSGGEVDYGYTF; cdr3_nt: TGTGCCAGCAGTTTTTCAGGGGGCGAAGTCGACTATGGCTACACCTTC
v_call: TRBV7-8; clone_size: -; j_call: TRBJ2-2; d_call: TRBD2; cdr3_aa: CASSFVGLAGFDGELFF; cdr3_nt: TGTGCCAGCAGCTTCGTAGGACTAGCGGGCTTTGACGGGGAGCTGTTTTTT
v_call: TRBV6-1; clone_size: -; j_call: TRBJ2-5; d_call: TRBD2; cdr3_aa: CASSDRRLAVIGETQYF; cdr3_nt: TGTGCCAGCAGTGACCGCCGACTAGCGGTGATAGGAGAGACCCAGTACTTC
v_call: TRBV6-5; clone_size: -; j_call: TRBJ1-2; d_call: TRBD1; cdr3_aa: CASSPRTGRVYTF; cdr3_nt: TGTGCCAGCAGCCCCCGGACAGGGCGAGTCTACACCTTC
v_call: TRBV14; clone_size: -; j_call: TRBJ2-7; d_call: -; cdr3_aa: CASSPTVGTSFYEQYF; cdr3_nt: TGTGCCAGCAGCCCTACCGTGGGGACATCTTTCTACGAGCAGTACTTC
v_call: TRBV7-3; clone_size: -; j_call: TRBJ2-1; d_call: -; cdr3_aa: CASSSGSNYNEQFF; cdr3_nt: TGTGCCAGCAGCTCCGGTTCGAACTACAATGAGCAGTTCTTC
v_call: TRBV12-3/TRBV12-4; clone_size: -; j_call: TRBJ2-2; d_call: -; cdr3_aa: CASSRRGTGELFF; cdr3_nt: TGTGCCAGCAGTAGGCGGGGTACCGGGGAGCTGTTTTTT
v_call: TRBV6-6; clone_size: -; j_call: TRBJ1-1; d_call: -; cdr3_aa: CASGVGGAFGAEAFF; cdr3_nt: TGTGCCAGCGGGGTAGGGGGGGCCTTTGGGGCTGAAGCTTTCTTT
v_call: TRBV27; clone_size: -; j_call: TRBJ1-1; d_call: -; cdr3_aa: CASRETGNTEAFF; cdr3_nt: TGTGCCAGCAGGGAGACAGGGAACACTGAAGCTTTCTTT
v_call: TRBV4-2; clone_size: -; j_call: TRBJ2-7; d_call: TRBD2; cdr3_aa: CASTQGRATGTSGSLGEQYF; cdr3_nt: TGTGCCAGCACCCAGGGCAGGGCCACCGGGACTAGCGGGAGCCTAGGCGAGCAGTACTTC
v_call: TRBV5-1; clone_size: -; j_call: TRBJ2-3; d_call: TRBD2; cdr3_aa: CASSLSASGGYLPYSSTDTQYF; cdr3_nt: TGCGCCAGCAGCTTGTCGGCTAGCGGGGGCTATTTACCCTACTCTAGCACAGATACGCAGTATTTT
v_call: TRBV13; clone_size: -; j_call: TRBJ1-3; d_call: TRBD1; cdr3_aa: CASRSTGGSGNTIYF; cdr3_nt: TGTGCCAGCAGATCGACAGGGGGCTCTGGAAACACCATATATTTT
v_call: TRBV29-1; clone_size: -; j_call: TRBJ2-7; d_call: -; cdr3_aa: CSVESAGPYEQYF; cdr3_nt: TGCAGCGTTGAGTCGGCAGGGCCCTACGAGCAGTACTTC
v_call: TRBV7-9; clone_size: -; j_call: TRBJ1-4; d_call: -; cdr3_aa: CASSLAALGGEKLFF; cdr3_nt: TGTGCCAGCAGCTTAGCGGCCCTAGGGGGTGAAAAACTGTTTTTT
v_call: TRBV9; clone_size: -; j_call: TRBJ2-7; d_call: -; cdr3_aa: CASSVAFGGSTGNYEQYF; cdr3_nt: TGTGCCAGCAGCGTAGCTTTCGGTGGATCGACAGGTAACTACGAGCAGTACTTC
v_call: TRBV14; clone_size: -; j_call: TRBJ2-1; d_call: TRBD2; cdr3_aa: CASSRTSGAYNEQFF; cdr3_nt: TGTGCCAGCAGCCGAACTAGCGGGGCCTACAATGAGCAGTTCTTC
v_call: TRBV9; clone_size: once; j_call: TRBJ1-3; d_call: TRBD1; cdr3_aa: CASSISHRGTGNTIYF; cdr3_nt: TGTGCCAGCAGCATCTCCCACAGGGGGACTGGAAACACCATATATTTT
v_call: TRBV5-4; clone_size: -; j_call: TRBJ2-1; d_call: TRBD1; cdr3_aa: CASSAQNRGNEQFF; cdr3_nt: TGTGCCAGCAGCGCCCAGAACAGGGGAAATGAGCAGTTCTTC
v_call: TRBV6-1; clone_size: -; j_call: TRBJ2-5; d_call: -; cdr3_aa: CASSERGAAHGETQYF; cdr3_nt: TGTGCCAGCAGTGAAAGAGGAGCAGCTCATGGAGAGACCCAGTACTTC
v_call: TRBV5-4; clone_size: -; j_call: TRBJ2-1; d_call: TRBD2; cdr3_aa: CASSLGGGGRFNEQFF; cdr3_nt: TGTGCCAGCAGCTTGGGAGGCGGGGGGCGATTCAATGAGCAGTTCTTC
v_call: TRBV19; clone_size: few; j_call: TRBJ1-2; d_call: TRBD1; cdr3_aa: CASSVAGTDNTF; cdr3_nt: TGTGCCAGTAGTGTGGCCGGGACAGACAACACCTTC
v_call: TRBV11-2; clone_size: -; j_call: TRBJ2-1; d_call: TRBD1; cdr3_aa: CASSLGGTGGTLSYNEQFF; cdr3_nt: TGTGCCAGCAGCTTAGGGGGGACAGGGGGCACTCTTTCATACAATGAGCAGTTCTTC
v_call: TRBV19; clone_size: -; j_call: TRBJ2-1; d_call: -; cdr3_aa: CASSIGASRSSYNEQFF; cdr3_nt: TGTGCCAGTAGTATAGGTGCCAGCCGGAGCTCCTACAATGAGCAGTTCTTC
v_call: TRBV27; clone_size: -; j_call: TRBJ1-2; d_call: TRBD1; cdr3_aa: CASNRGHGYGYTF; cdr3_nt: TGTGCCAGCAACAGGGGACATGGCTATGGCTACACCTTC
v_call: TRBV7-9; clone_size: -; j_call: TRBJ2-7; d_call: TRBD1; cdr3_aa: CASSAPTGSSYEQYF; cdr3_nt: TGTGCCAGCAGCGCCCCGACAGGGAGCTCCTACGAGCAGTACTTC
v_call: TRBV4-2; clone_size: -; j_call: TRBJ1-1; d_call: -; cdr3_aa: CASSQDPDRSTEAFF; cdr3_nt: TGTGCCAGCAGCCAAGACCCTGACAGGAGCACTGAAGCTTTCTTT
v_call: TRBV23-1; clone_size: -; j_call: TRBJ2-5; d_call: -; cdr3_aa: CASIFRLDVLETQYF; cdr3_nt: TGCGCCAGCATCTTTCGGCTAGACGTATTGGAGACCCAGTACTTC
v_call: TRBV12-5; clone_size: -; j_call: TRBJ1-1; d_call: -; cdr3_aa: CASGLAAPGNLMNTEAFF; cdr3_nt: TGTGCTAGTGGTTTGGCAGCCCCGGGGAACCTTATGAACACTGAAGCTTTCTTT
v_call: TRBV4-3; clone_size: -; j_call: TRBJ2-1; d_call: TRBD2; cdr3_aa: CASSPLGLAGGEQFF; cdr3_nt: TGCGCCAGCAGCCCGCTTGGACTAGCGGGGGGTGAGCAGTTCTTC
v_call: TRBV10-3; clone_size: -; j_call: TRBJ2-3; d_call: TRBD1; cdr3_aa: CAISVLDRGSLDTQYF; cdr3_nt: TGTGCCATCAGTGTTTTGGACAGGGGTAGTTTGGATACGCAGTATTTT
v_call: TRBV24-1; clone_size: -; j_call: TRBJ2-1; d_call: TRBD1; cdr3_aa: CATSWAGQGADSEQFF; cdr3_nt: TGTGCCACCAGTTGGGCCGGACAGGGGGCTGACAGTGAGCAGTTCTTC
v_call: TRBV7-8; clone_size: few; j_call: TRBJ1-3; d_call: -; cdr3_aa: CASSLVFGGPAAGNTIYF; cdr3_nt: TGTGCCAGCAGCTTAGTTTTCGGGGGGCCGGCTGCTGGAAACACCATATATTTT
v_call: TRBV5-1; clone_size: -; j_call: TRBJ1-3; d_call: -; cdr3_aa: CASSLVGASGNTIYF; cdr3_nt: TGCGCCAGCAGCTTGGTTGGGGCTTCTGGAAACACCATATATTTT
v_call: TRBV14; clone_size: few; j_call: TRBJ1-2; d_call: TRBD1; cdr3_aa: CASSPPGNQGARSDTF; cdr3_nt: TGTGCCAGCAGCCCCCCCGGGAATCAGGGGGCGCGTAGTGACACCTTC
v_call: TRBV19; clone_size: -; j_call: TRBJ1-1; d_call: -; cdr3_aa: CASSINEGPLWVYTEAFF; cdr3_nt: TGTGCCAGTAGTATAAATGAGGGCCCCTTATGGGTTTACACTGAAGCTTTCTTT
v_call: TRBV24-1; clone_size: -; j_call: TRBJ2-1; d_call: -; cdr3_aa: CATSATGVLHEQFF; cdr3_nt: TGTGCCACCAGTGCAACGGGAGTACTCCATGAGCAGTTCTTC
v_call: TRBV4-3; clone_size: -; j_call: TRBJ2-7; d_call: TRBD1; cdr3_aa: CASSHFPGQGTSYEQYF; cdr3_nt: TGCGCCAGCAGCCATTTCCCGGGACAGGGAACATCCTACGAGCAGTACTTC
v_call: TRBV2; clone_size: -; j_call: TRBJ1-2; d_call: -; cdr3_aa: CASTRPMRTEPLSDGYTF; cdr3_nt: TGTGCCAGCACCCGACCTATGAGAACAGAACCACTTAGCGATGGCTACACCTTC
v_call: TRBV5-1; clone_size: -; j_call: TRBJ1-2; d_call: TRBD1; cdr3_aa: CASSSGQGLSGYTF; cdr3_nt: TGCGCCAGCAGCTCGGGACAGGGATTGAGTGGCTACACCTTC
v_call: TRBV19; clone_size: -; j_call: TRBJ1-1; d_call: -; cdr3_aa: CASGGQMNTEAFF; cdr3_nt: TGTGCCAGCGGGGGTCAGATGAACACTGAAGCTTTCTTT